The subject of this entry is one T cell receptor (beta chain). The antigen remains undetermined. This entry is derived from a study of a mutant IDH1 vaccine in newly diagnosed glioma. Study information: Sex among treated patients split about 62% male, about 40% female; mean age was roughly 40 years.

Between the trimmed V and J ends, which lost 2 bases and 10 bases, there was a span of 15 bases. Germline lookup yields CDR1 SQVTM and CDR2 ANQGSEA. The CDR3 is 13 amino acids. The data were produced by immunoSEQ multiplex PCR, yet TCRdb's version contains in-frame clones alone and is incomplete. The table shows 110,000 or so clones, with almost 90% occurring only once. Time point in this sample: week 11, during vaccination. The vaccine gave 300 ug of a 20-mer mutant IDH1 peptide subcutaneously per dose. The chain is built from TRBV29-1 and TRBJ2-1; D possibly corresponds to TRBD2 (5 bases). Sequences were derived from PBMCs, sampled from a glioma patient whose treatment included an IDH1 peptide vaccine. This receptor was identified in a woman aged 50 to 60 with glioma. The CDR3 region is CSVELQRRREQFF. The CDR3, as DNA: TGCAGCGTTGAATTACAGCGCAGGAGGGAGCAGTTCTTC.